This T cell receptor (beta chain) was captured by sequencing in a study of T cell changes during pregnancy in multiple sclerosis. Using immunoSEQ multiplex PCR, the repertoire was profiled, and TCRdb retains in-frame clones only, with some absent. The sample holds roughly 100,000 clones, roughly 93% seen once. The CDR3 sequence is 16 residues long. This clone was recorded once. The receptor was isolated from a female donor with multiple sclerosis, enrolled in a pregnancy study. This material consisted of peripheral blood, taken after pregnancy. J is TRBJ1-6 and V is TRBV21-1; TRBD1 reflects the table's D call only, with no check against the DNA. TRBV21-1 is marked as a pseudogene. For the CDR3, the DNA is TGTGCCAGCAGCGAAAAGAGCAGGGTGGGGAATTCACCCCTCCACTTT. It encodes CASSEKSRVGNSPLHF.